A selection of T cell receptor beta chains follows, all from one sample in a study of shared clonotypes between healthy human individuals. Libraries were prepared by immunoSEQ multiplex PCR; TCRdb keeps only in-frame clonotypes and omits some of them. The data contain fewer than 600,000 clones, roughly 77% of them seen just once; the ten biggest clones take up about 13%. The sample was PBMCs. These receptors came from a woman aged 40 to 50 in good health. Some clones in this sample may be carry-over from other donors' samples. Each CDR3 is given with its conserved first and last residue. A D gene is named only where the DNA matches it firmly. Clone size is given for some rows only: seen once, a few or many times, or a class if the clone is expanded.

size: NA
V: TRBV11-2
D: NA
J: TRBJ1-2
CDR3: CASRAESYGYTF
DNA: TGTGCCAGCAGAGCTGAATCCTATGGCTACACCTTC

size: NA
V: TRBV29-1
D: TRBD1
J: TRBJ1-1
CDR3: CSVEEEGDRGLPEAFF
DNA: TGCAGCGTTGAAGAGGAGGGAGACAGGGGCCTTCCAGAAGCTTTCTTT

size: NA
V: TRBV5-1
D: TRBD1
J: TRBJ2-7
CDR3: CASSSYPVGTGSLYEQYF
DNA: TGCGCCAGCAGCTCCTACCCCGTGGGGACAGGATCCCTGTACGAGCAGTACTTC

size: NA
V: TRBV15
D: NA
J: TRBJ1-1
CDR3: CATSRDGGNTEAFF
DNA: TGTGCCACCAGCAGAGATGGGGGAAACACTGAAGCTTTCTTT

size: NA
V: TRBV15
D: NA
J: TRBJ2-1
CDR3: CATSREGEWVRGDEQFF
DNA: TGTGCCACCAGCAGAGAGGGAGAGTGGGTAAGGGGCGATGAGCAGTTCTTC

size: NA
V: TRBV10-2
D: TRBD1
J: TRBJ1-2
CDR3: CASRGQGTMNYGYTF
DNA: TGCGCCAGCAGGGGACAGGGAACGATGAACTATGGCTACACCTTC

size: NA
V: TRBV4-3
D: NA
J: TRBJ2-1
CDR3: CASSQITVGEQFF
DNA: TGCGCCAGCAGCCAAATCACAGTCGGTGAGCAGTTCTTC

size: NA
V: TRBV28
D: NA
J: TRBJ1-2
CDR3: CASRDRQGDGYTF
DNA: TGTGCCAGCAGAGACCGACAAGGTGATGGCTACACCTTC

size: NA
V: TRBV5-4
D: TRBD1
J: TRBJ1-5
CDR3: CASSLGGDSDHQPQHF
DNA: TGTGCCAGCAGCTTGGGGGGGGACAGCGACCATCAGCCCCAGCATTTT

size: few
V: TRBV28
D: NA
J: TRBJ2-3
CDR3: CASSPRDTQYF
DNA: TGTGCCAGCAGCCCTAGGGATACGCAGTATTTT

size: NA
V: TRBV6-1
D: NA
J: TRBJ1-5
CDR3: CASSSNQPQHF
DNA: TGTGCCAGCAGTAGCAATCAGCCCCAGCATTTT

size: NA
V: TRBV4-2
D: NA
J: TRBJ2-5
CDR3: CASSQGSMQETQYF
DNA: TGTGCCAGCAGCCAAGGCTCGATGCAAGAGACCCAGTACTTC

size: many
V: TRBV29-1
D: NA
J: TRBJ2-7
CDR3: CSVGAGREPYEQYF
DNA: TGCAGCGTGGGGGCTGGGCGGGAACCCTACGAGCAGTACTTC

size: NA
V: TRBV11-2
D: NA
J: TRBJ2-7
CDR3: CASRPVSRHEQYF
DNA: TGTGCCAGCAGACCAGTCTCGAGACACGAGCAGTACTTC

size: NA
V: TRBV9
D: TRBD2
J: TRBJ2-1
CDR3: CASSVARVAGVEQFF
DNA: TGTGCCAGCAGCGTAGCTCGGGTAGCGGGAGTAGAACAGTTCTTC

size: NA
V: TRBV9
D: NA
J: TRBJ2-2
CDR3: CASSVDGLAGELFF
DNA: TGTGCCAGCAGCGTAGATGGGTTGGCCGGGGAGCTGTTTTTT

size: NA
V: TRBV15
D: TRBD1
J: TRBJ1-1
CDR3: CATSTGGPEAFF
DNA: TGTGCCACCAGCACAGGGGGCCCTGAAGCTTTCTTT

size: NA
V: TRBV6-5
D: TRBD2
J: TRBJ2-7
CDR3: CASRTSSGSSYEQYF
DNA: TGTGCCAGCCGGACGTCTAGCGGGAGCTCCTACGAGCAGTACTTC

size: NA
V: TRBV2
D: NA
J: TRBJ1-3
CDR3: CASTGLGNTIYF
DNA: TGTGCCAGCACGGGGTTAGGAAACACCATATATTTT

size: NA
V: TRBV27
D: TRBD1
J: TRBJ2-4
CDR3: CASSPHLGQGPDIQYF
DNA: TGTGCCAGCAGTCCGCATTTGGGACAGGGGCCAGACATTCAGTACTTC

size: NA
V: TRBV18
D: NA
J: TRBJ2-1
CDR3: CASSRLEGSYNEQFF
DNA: TGTGCCAGCTCACGGCTGGAAGGTTCCTACAATGAGCAGTTCTTC

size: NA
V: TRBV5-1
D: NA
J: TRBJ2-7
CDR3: CASSPRDSGPSYEQYF
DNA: TGCGCCAGCAGCCCTAGAGATAGCGGCCCCTCCTACGAGCAGTACTTC

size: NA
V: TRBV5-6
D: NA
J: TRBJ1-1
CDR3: CASSLRTGNTEAFF
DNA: TGTGCCAGCAGCTTGAGAACAGGGAACACTGAAGCTTTCTTT

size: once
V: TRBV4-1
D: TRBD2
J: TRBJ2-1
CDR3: CASSQLLAGAWNEQFF
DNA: TGCGCCAGCAGCCAATTACTAGCGGGAGCTTGGAATGAGCAGTTCTTC

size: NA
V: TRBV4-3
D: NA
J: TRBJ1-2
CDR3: CASTPKGESGYGYTF
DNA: TGCGCCAGCACCCCGAAAGGGGAATCGGGCTATGGCTACACCTTC

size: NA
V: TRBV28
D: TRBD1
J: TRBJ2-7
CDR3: CASSPPGQGARNEQYF
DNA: TGTGCCAGCAGTCCCCCGGGACAGGGGGCGAGAAACGAGCAGTACTTC

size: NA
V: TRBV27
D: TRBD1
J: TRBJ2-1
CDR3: CASSLGQGYNEQFF
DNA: TGTGCCAGTTCCCTCGGACAGGGCTACAATGAGCAGTTCTTC

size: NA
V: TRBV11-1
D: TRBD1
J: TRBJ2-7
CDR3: CASSSWTGVYEQYF
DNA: TGTGCCAGCAGCTCCTGGACAGGAGTCTACGAGCAGTACTTC

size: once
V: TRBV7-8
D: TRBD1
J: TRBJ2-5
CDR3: CASSPPTGPQETQYF
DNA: TGTGCCAGCAGCCCCCCGACAGGGCCCCAAGAGACCCAGTACTTC

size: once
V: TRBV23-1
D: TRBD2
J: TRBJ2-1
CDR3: CASSQFQREGPRSYNEQFF
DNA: TGCGCCAGCAGTCAATTCCAGCGGGAGGGCCCTCGCTCCTACAATGAGCAGTTCTTC

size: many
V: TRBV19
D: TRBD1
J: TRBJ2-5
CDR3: CASRDRGRGETQYF
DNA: TGTGCCAGTAGGGACAGGGGGCGCGGAGAGACCCAGTACTTC

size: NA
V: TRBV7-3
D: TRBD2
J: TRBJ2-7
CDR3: CASSLEGTSGEQYF
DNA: TGTGCCAGCAGCTTGGAGGGGACTAGCGGGGAGCAGTACTTC

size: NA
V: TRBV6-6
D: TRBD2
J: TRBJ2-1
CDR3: CASSYGGTSLGGEFF
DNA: TGTGCCAGCAGTTACGGGGGGACTAGCCTCGGAGGGGAGTTCTTC

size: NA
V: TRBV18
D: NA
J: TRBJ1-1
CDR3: CASSPPGARDTEAFF
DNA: TGTGCCAGCTCACCTCCAGGGGCGCGTGACACTGAAGCTTTCTTT

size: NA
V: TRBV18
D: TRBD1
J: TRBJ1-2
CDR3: CASSQPIGQASGYGYTF
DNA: TGTGCCAGCTCACAACCGATAGGACAGGCCTCAGGCTATGGCTACACCTTC